A single T cell receptor beta chain is shown here with its context. The identical CDR3 is also encoded by other nucleotide sequences in the sample. This entry belongs to a study of control samples from healthy donors and cancer patients. Sequencing used immunoSEQ multiplex PCR; TCRdb keeps in-frame clones, though not all of them. The data hold around 190,000 clones, with 85% to 95% observed a single time. The CDR3 totals 13 residues. Germline values: CDR1 SGDLS, CDR2 YYNGEE. V was trimmed by 0 bases and J by 1 base, leaving 4 bases between them. The chain recombines TRBV9 with TRBJ1-1, with unresolved D. Sequencing used blood. The receptor was derived from a man aged 25-45 years in good health. The CDR3 spells CASSVAANTEAFF. CDR3 nucleotides: TGTGCCAGCAGCGTAGCAGCGAACACTGAAGCTTTCTTT.